This T cell receptor beta chain was sequenced during a study of tumor-infiltrating lymphocytes in oesophageal squamous cell carcinoma. Trimming left V 5 bases short and J 0 bases short, with 12 bases between. Germline V gives CDR1 SGHVS, CDR2 FNYEAQ. The CDR3 is made up of 15 amino acids. TCRdb independently ran MiXCR on the PCR reads; one entry per CDR3 protein. Of about 12,000 distinct CDR3 sequences in the sample, 50% to 65% are singletons; the top ten hold about 32%. This clonotype has a handful of counts. The sequence derives from a female donor with esophageal squamous cell carcinoma. This chain joins TRBV7-6 and TRBJ2-3; weak D call: TRBD2 (7 bases). What was sequenced was esophageal tumor tissue. The CDR3 bases are TGTGCCAGCAGCCAAGGGGGGGTAAGCACAGATACGCAGTATTTT. The encoded protein is CASSQGGVSTDTQYF. The whole variable domain, remainder taken from reference TRBV7-6 and TRBJ2-3, is GAGVSQSPRYKVTKRGQDVALRCDPISGHVSLYWYRQALGQGPEFLTYFNYEAQQDKSGLPNDRFSAERPEGSISTLTIQRTEQRDSAMYRCASSQGGVSTDTQYFGPGTRLTVL.